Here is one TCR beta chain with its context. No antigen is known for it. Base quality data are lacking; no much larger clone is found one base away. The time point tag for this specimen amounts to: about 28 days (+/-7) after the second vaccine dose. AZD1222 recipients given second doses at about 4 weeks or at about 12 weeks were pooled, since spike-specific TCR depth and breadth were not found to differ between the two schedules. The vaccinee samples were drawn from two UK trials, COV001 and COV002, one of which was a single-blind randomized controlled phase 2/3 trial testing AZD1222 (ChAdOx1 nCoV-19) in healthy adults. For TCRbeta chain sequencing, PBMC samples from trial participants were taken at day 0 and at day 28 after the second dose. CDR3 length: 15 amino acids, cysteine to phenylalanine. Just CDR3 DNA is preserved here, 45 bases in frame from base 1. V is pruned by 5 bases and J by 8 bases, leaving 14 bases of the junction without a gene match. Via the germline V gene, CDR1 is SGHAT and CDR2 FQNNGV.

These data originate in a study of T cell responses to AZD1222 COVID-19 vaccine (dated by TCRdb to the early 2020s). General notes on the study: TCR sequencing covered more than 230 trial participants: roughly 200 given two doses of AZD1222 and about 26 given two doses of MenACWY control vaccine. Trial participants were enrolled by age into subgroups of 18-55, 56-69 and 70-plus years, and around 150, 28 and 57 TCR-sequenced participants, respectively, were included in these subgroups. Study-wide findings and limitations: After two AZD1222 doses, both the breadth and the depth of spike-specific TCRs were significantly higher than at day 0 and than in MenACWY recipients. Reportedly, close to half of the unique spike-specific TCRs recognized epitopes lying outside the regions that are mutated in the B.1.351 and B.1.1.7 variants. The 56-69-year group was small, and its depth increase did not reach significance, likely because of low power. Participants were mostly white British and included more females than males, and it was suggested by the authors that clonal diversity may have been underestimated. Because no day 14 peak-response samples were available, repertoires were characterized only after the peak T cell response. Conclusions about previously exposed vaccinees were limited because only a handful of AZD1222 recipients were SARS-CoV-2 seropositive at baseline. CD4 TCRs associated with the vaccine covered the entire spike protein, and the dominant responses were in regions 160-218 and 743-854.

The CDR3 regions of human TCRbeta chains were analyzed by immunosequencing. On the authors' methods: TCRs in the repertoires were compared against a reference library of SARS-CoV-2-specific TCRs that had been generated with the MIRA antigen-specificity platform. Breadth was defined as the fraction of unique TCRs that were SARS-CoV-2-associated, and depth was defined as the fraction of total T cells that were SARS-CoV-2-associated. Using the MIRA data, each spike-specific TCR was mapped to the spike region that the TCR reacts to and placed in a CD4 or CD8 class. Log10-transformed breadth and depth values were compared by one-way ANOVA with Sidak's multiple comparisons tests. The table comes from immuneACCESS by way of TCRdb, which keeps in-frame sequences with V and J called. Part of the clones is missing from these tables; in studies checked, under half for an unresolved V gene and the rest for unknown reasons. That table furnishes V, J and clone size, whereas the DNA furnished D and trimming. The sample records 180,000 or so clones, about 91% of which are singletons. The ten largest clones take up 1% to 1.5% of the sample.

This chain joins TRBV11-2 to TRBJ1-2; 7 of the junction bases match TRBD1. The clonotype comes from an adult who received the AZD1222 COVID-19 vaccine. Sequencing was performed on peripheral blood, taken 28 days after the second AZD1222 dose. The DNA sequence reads TGTGCCAGCAGCCTGGGGACAGCCCTTTCGTCCGGCTACACCTTC. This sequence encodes CASSLGTALSSGYTF.